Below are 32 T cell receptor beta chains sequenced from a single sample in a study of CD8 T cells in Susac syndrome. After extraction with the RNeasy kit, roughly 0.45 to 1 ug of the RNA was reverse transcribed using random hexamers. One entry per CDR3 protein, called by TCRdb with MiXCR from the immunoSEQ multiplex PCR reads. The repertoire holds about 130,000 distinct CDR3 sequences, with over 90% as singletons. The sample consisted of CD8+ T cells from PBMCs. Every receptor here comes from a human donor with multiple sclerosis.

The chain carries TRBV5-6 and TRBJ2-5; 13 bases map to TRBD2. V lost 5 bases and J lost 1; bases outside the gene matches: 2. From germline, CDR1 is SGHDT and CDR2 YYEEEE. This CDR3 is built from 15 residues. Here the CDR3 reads CASRLAGGPQETQYF. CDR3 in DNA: TGTGCCAGCAGACTAGCGGGGGGGCCCCAAGAGACCCAGTACTTC.

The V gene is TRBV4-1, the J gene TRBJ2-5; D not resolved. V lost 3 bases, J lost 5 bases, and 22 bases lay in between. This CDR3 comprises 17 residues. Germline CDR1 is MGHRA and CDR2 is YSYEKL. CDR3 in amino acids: CASSHPLWRPRRETQYF. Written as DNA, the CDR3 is TGCGCCAGCAGCCACCCCCTGTGGAGACCCCGGCGGGAGACCCAGTACTTC.

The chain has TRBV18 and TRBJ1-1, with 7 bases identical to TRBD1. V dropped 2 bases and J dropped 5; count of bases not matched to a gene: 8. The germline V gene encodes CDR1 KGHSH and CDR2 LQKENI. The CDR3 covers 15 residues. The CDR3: CASSPEDRRVTEAFF. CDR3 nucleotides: TGTGCCAGCTCACCAGAGGACAGGAGGGTGACTGAAGCTTTCTTT.

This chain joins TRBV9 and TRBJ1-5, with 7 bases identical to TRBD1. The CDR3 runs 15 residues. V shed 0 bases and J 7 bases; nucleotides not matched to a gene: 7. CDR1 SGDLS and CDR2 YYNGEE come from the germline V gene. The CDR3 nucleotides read TGTGCCAGCAGCGTAGGGCCAGGGGGTTCCCAGCCCCAGCATTTT. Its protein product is CASSVGPGGSQPQHF.

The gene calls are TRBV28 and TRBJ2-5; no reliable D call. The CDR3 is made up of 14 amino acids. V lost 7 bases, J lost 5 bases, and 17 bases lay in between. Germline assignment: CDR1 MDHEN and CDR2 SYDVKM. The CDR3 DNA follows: TGTGCCAGCACCCCGGTCGTGGTCCTGGAGACCCAGTACTTC. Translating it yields CASTPVVVLETQYF.

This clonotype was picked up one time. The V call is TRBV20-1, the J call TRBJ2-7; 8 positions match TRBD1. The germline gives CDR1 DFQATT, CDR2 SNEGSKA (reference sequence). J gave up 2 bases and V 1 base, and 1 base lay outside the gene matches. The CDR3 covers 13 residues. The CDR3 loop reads CSARGQGTYEQYF. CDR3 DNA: TGCAGTGCTAGAGGACAGGGGACCTACGAGCAGTACTTC.

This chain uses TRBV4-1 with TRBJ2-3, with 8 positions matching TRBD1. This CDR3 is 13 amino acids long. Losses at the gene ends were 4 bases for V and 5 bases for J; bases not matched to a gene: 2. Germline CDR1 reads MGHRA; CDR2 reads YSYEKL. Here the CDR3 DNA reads TGCGCCAGCAGCCCGGACAGGGAAGATACGCAGTATTTT. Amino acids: CASSPDREDTQYF.

In nucleotides, the CDR3 is TGTGCCACCAGCAGAAAGTCAGGGTATCAGCCCCAGCATTTT. This translates into CATSRKSGYQPQHF. V gene TRBV15 combines with J gene TRBJ1-5; D possibly corresponds to TRBD1 (5 bases). This CDR3 contains 14 residues. Germline V gene data show CDR1 as LNHNV and CDR2 as YYDKDF (reference sequence). Deletions cut 2 bases from V and 5 bases from J, with 10 bases between.

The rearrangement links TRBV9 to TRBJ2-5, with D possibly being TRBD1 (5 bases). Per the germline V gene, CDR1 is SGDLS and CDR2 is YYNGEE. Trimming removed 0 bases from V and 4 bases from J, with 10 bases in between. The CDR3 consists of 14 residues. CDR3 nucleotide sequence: TGTGCCAGCAGCGTAGGAAGGGGTTTAGAGACCCAGTACTTC. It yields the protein CASSVGRGLETQYF.

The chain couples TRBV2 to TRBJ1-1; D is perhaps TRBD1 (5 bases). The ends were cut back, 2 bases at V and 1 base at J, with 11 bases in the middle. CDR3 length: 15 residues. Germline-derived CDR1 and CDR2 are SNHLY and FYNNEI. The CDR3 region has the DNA TGTGCCAGCAGTGAATCCCCCAGGGAGAACACTGAAGCTTTCTTT. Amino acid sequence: CASSESPRENTEAFF. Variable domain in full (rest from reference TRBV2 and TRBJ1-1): EPEVTQTPSHQVTQMGQEVILRCVPISNHLYFYWYRQILGQKVEFLVSFYNNEISEKSEIFDDQFSVERPDGSNFTLKIRSTKLEDSAMYFCASSESPRENTEAFFGQGTRLTVV.

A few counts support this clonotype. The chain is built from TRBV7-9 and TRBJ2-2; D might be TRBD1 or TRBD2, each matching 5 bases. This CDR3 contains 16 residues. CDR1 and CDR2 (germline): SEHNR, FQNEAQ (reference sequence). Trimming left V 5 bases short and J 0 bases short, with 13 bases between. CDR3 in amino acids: CASSRTGPPNTGELFF. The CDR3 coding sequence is TGTGCCAGCAGCCGAACGGGGCCCCCGAACACCGGGGAGCTGTTTTTT.

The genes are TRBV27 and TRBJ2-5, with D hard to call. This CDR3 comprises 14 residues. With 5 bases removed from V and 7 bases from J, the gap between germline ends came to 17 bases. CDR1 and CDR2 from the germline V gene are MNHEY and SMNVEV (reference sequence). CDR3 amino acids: CASSPGRGAGTQYF. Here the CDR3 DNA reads TGTGCCAGCAGTCCCGGACGAGGAGCAGGGACCCAGTACTTC.

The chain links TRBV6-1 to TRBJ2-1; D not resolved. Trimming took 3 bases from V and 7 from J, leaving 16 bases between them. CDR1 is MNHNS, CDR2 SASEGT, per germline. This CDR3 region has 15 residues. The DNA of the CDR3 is TGTGCCAGCAGTGATCCCCACTACTTACAAAATGAGCAGTTCTTC. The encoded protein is CASSDPHYLQNEQFF.

CDR3 DNA: TGTGCCAGCAGTAGGTCGTCTGGCGTGATATCCTACGAGCAGTACGTC. Amino acid sequence: CASSRSSGVISYEQYV. The chain joins TRBV2 to TRBJ2-7; D remains ambiguous. The CDR3 extends over 16 amino acids. Between the trimmed V and J ends, which lost 5 bases and 1 base, there was a span of 18 bases. Germline CDR1 and CDR2: SNHLY and FYNNEI.

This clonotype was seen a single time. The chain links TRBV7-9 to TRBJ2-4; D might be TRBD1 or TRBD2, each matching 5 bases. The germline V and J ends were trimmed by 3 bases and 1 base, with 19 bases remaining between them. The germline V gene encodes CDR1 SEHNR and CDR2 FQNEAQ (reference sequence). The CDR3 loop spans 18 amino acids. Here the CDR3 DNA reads TGTGCCAGCAGCTTCCCCCGGGGCGGAGACTTGGCCAAAAACATTCAGTACTTC. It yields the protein CASSFPRGGDLAKNIQYF.

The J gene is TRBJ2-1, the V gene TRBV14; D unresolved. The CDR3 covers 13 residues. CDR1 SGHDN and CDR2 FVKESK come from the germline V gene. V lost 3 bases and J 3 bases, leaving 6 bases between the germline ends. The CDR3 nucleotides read TGTGCCAGCAGCCAGTCCCACTACAATGAGCAGTTCTTC. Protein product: CASSQSHYNEQFF.

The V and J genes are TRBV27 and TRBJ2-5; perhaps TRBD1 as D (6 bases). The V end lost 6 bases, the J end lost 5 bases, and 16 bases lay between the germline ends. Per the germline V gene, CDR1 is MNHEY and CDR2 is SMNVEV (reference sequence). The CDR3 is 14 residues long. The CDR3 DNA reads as TGTGCCAGCAGCCAATTGGGGGCAGTGGAGACCCAGTACTTC. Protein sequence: CASSQLGAVETQYF.

CDR3 bases: TGTGCCACCAGCGGGACAGATAATTCACCCCTCCACTTT. This encodes CATSGTDNSPLHF. The chain uses TRBV15 and TRBJ1-6; 7 bases map to TRBD1. V was pared by 5 bases and J by 5 bases, with 0 bases of the junction left unmatched. Germline CDR1 LNHNV, CDR2 YYDKDF (reference sequence). This CDR3 is built from 13 residues.

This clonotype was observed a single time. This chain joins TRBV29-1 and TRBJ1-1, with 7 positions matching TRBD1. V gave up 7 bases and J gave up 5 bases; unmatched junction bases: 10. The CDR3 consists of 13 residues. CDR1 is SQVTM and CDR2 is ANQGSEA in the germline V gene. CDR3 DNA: TGCAGCGCCGTAGGGGGCGCGAGGACTGAAGCTTTCTTT. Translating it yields CSAVGGARTEAFF.

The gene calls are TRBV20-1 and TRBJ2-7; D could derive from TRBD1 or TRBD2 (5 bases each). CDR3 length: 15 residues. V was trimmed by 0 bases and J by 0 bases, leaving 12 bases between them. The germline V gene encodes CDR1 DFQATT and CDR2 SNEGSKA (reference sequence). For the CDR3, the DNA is TGCAGTGCTAGAGACACCCGGGGCAGCTCCTACGAGCAGTACTTC. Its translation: CSARDTRGSSYEQYF.

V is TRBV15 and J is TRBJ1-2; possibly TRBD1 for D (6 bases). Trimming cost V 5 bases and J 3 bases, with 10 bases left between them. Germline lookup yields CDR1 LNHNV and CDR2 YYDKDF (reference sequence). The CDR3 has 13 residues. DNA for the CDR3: TGTGCCACCAGCCTAGCAGGGGACTATGGCTACACCTTC. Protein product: CATSLAGDYGYTF.

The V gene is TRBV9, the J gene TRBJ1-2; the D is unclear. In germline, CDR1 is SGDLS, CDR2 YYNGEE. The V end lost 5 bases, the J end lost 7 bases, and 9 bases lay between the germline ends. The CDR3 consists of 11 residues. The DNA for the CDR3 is TGTGCCAGCAGGGGCCTAACTGGCTACACCTTC. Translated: CASRGLTGYTF.

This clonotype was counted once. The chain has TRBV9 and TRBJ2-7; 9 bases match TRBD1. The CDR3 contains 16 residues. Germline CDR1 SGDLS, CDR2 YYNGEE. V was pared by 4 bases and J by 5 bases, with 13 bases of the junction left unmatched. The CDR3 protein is CASSSPIGQGLNEQYF. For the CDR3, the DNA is TGTGCCAGCAGCTCTCCCATCGGACAGGGGCTCAACGAGCAGTACTTC. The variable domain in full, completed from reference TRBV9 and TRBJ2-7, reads DSGVTQTPKHLITATGQRVTLRCSPRSGDLSVYWYQQSLDQGLQFLIQYYNGEERAKGNILERFSAQQFPDLHSELNLSSLELGDSALYFCASSSPIGQGLNEQYFGPGTRLTVT.

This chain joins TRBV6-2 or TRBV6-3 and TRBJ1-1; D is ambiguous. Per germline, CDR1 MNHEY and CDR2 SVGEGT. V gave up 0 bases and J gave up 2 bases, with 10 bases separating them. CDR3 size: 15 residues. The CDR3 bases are TGTGCCAGCAGTTACTCGGTCCCAGTCAACACTGAAGCTTTCTTT. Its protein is CASSYSVPVNTEAFF.

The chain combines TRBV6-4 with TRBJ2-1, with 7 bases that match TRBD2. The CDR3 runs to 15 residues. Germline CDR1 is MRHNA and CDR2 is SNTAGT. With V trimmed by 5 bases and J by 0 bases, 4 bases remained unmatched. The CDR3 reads CASSSLAASYNEQFF. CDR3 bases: TGTGCCAGCAGTTCCCTAGCGGCCTCCTACAATGAGCAGTTCTTC.

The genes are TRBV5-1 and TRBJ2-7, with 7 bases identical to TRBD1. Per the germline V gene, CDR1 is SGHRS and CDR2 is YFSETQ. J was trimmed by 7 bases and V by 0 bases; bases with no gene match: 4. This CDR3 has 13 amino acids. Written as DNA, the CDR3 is TGCGCCAGCAGCTTGGGACAGGGCAGGGAGCAGTACTTC. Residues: CASSLGQGREQYF.

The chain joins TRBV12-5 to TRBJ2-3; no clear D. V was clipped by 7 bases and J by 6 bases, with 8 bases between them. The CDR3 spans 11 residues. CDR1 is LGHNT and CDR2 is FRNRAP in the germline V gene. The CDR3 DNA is TGTGCTAGTGCCCCGTCGGATACGCAGTATTTT. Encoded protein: CASAPSDTQYF.

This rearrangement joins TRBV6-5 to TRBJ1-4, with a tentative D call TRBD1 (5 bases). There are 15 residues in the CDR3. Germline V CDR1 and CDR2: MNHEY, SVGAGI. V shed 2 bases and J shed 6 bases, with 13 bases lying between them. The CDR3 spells CASSYGTGGDEKLFF. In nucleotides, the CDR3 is TGTGCCAGCAGTTACGGGACGGGAGGGGATGAAAAACTGTTTTTT.

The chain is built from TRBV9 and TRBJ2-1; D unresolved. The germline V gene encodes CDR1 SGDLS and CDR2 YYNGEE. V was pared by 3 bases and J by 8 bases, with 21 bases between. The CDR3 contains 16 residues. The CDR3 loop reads CASSEGLGWPLDEQFF. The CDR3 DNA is TGTGCCAGCAGCGAGGGTTTGGGATGGCCCCTTGATGAGCAGTTCTTC.

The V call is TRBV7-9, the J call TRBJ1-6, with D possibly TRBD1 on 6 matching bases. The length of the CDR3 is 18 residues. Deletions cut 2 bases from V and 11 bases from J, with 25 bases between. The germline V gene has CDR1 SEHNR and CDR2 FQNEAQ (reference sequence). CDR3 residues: CASSLYWGGGAVQPPLHF. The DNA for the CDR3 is TGTGCCAGCAGCTTATATTGGGGAGGGGGTGCTGTCCAGCCACCCCTCCACTTT.

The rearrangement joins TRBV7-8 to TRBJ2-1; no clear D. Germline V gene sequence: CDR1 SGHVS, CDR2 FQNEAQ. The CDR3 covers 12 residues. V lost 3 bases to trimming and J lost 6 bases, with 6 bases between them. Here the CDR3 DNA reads TGTGCCAGCAGCTTCCTAGTCAATGAGCAGTTCTTC. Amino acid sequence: CASSFLVNEQFF.

The CDR3 loop is CASSLKGGPEPKGNTIYF. CDR3 nucleotides: TGTGCCAGTAGTCTTAAAGGAGGTCCCGAACCAAAGGGAAACACCATATATTTT. The chain has TRBV19 and TRBJ1-3; D call uncertain. The length of the CDR3 is 18 residues. The germline V gene encodes CDR1 LNHDA and CDR2 SQIVND (reference sequence). The germline V and J ends were trimmed by 5 bases and 4 bases, with 24 bases remaining between them.